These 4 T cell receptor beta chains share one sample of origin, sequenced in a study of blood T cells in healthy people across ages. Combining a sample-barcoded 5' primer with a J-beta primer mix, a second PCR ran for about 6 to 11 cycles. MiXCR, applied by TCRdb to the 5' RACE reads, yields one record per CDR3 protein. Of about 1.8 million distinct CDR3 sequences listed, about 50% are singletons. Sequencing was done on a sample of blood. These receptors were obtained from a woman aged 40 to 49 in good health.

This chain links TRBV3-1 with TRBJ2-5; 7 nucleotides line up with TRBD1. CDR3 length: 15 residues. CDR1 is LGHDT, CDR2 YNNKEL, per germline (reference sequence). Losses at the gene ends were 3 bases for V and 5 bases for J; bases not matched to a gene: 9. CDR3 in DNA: TGTGCCAGCAGCCAGGCGACAGGGACCGGGGAGACCCAGTACTTC. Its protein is CASSQATGTGETQYF.

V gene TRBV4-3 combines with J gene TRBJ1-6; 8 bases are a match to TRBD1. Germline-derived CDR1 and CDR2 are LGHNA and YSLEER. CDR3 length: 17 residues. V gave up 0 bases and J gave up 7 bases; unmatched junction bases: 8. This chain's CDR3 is CASSQESTGGNNSPLHF. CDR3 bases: TGCGCCAGCAGCCAAGAAAGTACAGGGGGAAACAATTCACCCCTCCACTTT.

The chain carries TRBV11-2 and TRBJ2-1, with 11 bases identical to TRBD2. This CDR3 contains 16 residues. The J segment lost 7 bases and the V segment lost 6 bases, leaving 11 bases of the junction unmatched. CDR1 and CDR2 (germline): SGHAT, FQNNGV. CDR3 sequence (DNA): TGTGCCAGCAGTTTACAGACTAGCGGGAAGCTAAATGAGCAGTTCTTC. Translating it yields CASSLQTSGKLNEQFF. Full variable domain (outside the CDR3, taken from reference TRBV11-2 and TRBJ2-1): EAGVAQSPRYKIIEKRQSVAFWCNPISGHATLYWYQQILGQGPKLLIQFQNNGVVDDSQLPKDRFSAERLKGVDSTLKIQPAKLEDSAVYLCASSLQTSGKLNEQFFGPGTRLTVL.

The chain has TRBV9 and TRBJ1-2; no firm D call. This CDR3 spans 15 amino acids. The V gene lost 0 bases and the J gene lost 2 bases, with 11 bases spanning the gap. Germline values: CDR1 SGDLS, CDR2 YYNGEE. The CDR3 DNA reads TGTGCCAGCAGCGTAGTCGCAGAAGTAAACTATGGCTACACCTTC. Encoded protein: CASSVVAEVNYGYTF. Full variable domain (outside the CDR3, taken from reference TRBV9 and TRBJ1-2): DSGVTQTPKHLITATGQRVTLRCSPRSGDLSVYWYQQSLDQGLQFLIQYYNGEERAKGNILERFSAQQFPDLHSELNLSSLELGDSALYFCASSVVAEVNYGYTFGSGTRLTVV.